This T cell receptor (beta chain) was documented in a study of patients and donors after allogeneic stem cell transplantation. This clonotype was seen many times. The J segment lost 7 bases and the V segment lost 3 bases, leaving 16 bases of the junction unmatched. Germline CDR1 reads DFQATT; CDR2 reads SNEGSKA (reference sequence). CDR3 size: 17 residues. TCRdb used MiXCR to reprocess the RT-PCR reads, holding one entry per CDR3 protein. The sample has roughly 250,000 distinct CDR3 sequences, 11% to 15% seen once. The sequenced sample was blood, either unsorted or a sorted T cell fraction (not recorded which). The source of this sequence is a human donor who was either an allogeneic HSCT recipient or a stem cell or donor lymphocyte infusion donor (not recorded which). It is not recorded whose cells these are; they may come from a transplant donor. The chain uses TRBV20-1 and TRBJ2-1; 9 nucleotides match TRBD2. The CDR3 coding sequence is TGCAGTGCTAGGACGCCCCGGTTGGCGGGGGGGACAAATGAGCAGTTCTTC. As protein: CSARTPRLAGGTNEQFF.